Shown below are 19 T cell receptor beta chains from a single sample sequenced in a study of siplizumab effects on memory and regulatory T cells. Generated by immunoSEQ multiplex PCR, the TCRdb table keeps only in-frame clones and is missing some. The profile shows some 46,000 clones, roughly 92% of them singletons. The sample was CD8+ T cells sorted from blood. These receptors all stem from a human donor in good health.

This chain's CDR3 is CASSSLRTENIQYF. CDR3 sequence (DNA): TGTGCCAGCAGTTCTTTAAGAACGGAAAACATTCAGTACTTC. This chain links TRBV28 with TRBJ2-4, with no clear D. The CDR3 has 14 amino acids. The germline V and J ends were trimmed by 4 bases and 5 bases, with 12 bases remaining between them. Germline V gene lookup returns CDR1 MDHEN and CDR2 SYDVKM.

J is TRBJ1-1 and V is TRBV15; the D gene is possibly TRBD1 (6 bases). The length of the CDR3 is 13 residues. Trimming removed 9 bases at V and 1 base at J, with 12 bases between. CDR1 is LNHNV, CDR2 YYDKDF, per germline (reference sequence). CDR3 region: CATSGEENTEAFF. As DNA, the CDR3 is TGTGCCACATCAGGGGAGGAGAACACTGAAGCTTTCTTT.

The chain employs TRBV29-1 and TRBJ2-1; 8 nucleotides match TRBD2. The J segment lost 2 bases and the V segment lost 4 bases, leaving 13 bases of the junction unmatched. CDR1 is SQVTM and CDR2 is ANQGSEA in the germline V gene. The CDR3 length is 17 residues. CDR3 loop: CSVGGSREAYTYNEQFF. CDR3 DNA: TGCAGCGTTGGAGGGTCGCGGGAGGCGTACACCTACAATGAGCAGTTCTTC.

The CDR3 bases are TGTGCCAGCAGCTTAGAGTCAGGGACAGAGACCCAGTACTTC. This encodes CASSLESGTETQYF. The chain recombines TRBV11-2 with TRBJ2-5; TRBD1 or TRBD2 may be the D gene (5 bases each). The CDR3 extends over 14 amino acids. The germline V and J ends were trimmed by 0 bases and 4 bases, with 9 bases remaining between them. Germline V gene sequence: CDR1 SGHAT, CDR2 FQNNGV.

This clone was seen a handful of times. The chain employs TRBV27 and TRBJ1-1, with D possibly being TRBD1 (6 bases). Trimming took off 5 bases at V and 7 bases at J, with 11 bases between the two ends. The length of the CDR3 is 12 residues. The germline V gene encodes CDR1 MNHEY and CDR2 SMNVEV (reference sequence). The CDR3 DNA reads TGTGCCAGCAGTAGGGGGGGGCTTGAAGCTTTCTTT. This sequence encodes CASSRGGLEAFF.

The rearrangement links TRBV2 to TRBJ2-1; the D gene is possibly TRBD2 (5 bases). The ends were cut back, 4 bases at V and 6 bases at J, with 16 bases in the middle. CDR1 SNHLY and CDR2 FYNNEI come from the germline V gene. The CDR3 consists of 15 residues. CDR3: CASSGGSSQSNEQFF. In DNA, the CDR3 is TGTGCCAGCAGTGGCGGCTCTAGCCAGAGCAATGAGCAGTTCTTC.

This chain uses TRBV27 with TRBJ1-4, with D hard to call. CDR1 and CDR2 (germline): MNHEY, SMNVEV (reference sequence). The CDR3 spans 17 residues. Trimming cost V 4 bases and J 4 bases, with 19 bases left between them. The CDR3 spells CASSSLLGQISNEKLFF. The CDR3 nucleotides read TGTGCCAGCAGTTCACTTCTCGGGCAGATAAGTAATGAAAAACTGTTTTTT.

V and J are TRBV14 and TRBJ1-2, with D perhaps matching TRBD1 (6 bases). There are 17 residues in the CDR3. Germline V gene data show CDR1 as SGHDN and CDR2 as FVKESK. V lost 1 base, J lost 8 bases, and 23 bases lay in between. The chain's CDR3 is CASSQAKFQGPLVGYTF. The CDR3 DNA reads as TGTGCCAGCAGCCAAGCTAAATTCCAGGGGCCACTGGTCGGCTACACCTTC.

V gene TRBV10-3 combines with J gene TRBJ2-7; a possible D gene is TRBD1 (7 bases). This CDR3 contains 15 residues. Trimming removed 2 bases from V and 5 bases from J, with 16 bases in between. Germline V gives CDR1 ENHRY, CDR2 SYGVKD. CDR3 protein: CAISEGGGQGDEQYF. CDR3 nucleotides: TGTGCCATCAGTGAGGGAGGGGGCCAGGGAGACGAGCAGTACTTC.

The chain carries TRBV4-2 and TRBJ1-4, with 10 bases aligning to TRBD1. CDR1 LGHNA and CDR2 YNFKEQ come from the germline V gene. J gave up 10 bases and V 0 bases, and 17 bases lay outside the gene matches. This CDR3 has 19 amino acids. Here the CDR3 reads CASSQDERQGASVHSKLFF. CDR3 DNA sequence: TGTGCCAGCAGCCAAGATGAAAGACAGGGGGCATCCGTTCACTCAAAACTGTTTTTT.

V is TRBV6-4 and J is TRBJ2-1, with 14 bases matching TRBD2. Germline V gene sequence: CDR1 MRHNA, CDR2 SNTAGT. The CDR3 spans 15 residues. The J segment lost 6 bases and the V segment lost 3 bases, leaving 1 base of the junction unmatched. DNA of the CDR3: TGTGCCAGCAGTGAGGGGACTAGCGGGAGCAATGAGCAGTTCTTC. It codes for CASSEGTSGSNEQFF.

The chain couples TRBV6-1 to TRBJ2-7; no clear D. V lost 2 bases and J 2 bases, leaving 7 bases between the germline ends. Germline V lookup: CDR1 MNHNS, CDR2 SASEGT. CDR3 size: 13 residues. CDR3 in DNA: TGTGCCAGCAGTGAACAGGTGACCTACGAGCAGTACTTC. It specifies CASSEQVTYEQYF.

The chain couples TRBV7-9 to TRBJ2-3, with D perhaps matching TRBD1 or TRBD2 (5 bases each). The V and J ends lost 5 bases and 1 base respectively, with 16 bases between them. Germline V gives CDR1 SEHNR, CDR2 FQNEAQ (reference sequence). This CDR3 region has 16 residues. DNA for the CDR3: TGTGCCAGCAGCATACGAGGGGTTTTGGGCACAGATACGCAGTATTTT. This sequence encodes CASSIRGVLGTDTQYF.

This chain uses TRBV5-4 with TRBJ1-2; no clear D. The V and J ends lost 4 bases and 1 base respectively, with 8 bases between them. The CDR3 runs 13 residues. Germline assignment: CDR1 SGHNT and CDR2 YYREEE (reference sequence). The CDR3 DNA is TGTGCCAGCAGCACCCGGGATAACTATGGCTACACCTTC. The encoded protein is CASSTRDNYGYTF.

As concerns this clone: Other DNA sequences in the same sample also yield this CDR3. The V gene is TRBV27, the J gene TRBJ2-7; the D is unclear. This CDR3 region has 13 residues. Germline CDR1 MNHEY, CDR2 SMNVEV (reference sequence). V shed 0 bases and J shed 1 base, with 4 bases lying between them. The CDR3 is CASSLSGSYEQYF. The CDR3 DNA sequence: TGTGCCAGCAGTTTATCAGGGTCCTACGAGCAGTACTTC.

This chain connects TRBV7-9 to TRBJ2-7, with D unclear. This CDR3 has 11 amino acids. The ends were cut back, 3 bases at V and 6 bases at J, with 6 bases in the middle. Germline CDR1 and CDR2: SEHNR and FQNEAQ (reference sequence). In DNA, the CDR3 is TGTGCCAGCAGCTTGGCGGCCGAGCAGTACTTC. This gives the protein CASSLAAEQYF.

This chain links TRBV6-5 with TRBJ2-2; 10 positions agree with TRBD2. The CDR3 runs to 15 residues. V dropped 2 bases and J dropped 6; count of bases not matched to a gene: 3. The germline gives CDR1 MNHEY, CDR2 SVGAGI. In nucleotides, the CDR3 is TGTGCCAGCAGTTACGATACTAGCGGGGCCGGGGAGCTGTTTTTT. Amino acid sequence: CASSYDTSGAGELFF.

This chain connects TRBV27 to TRBJ2-3; D call uncertain. The CDR3 sequence is 12 residues long. Germline V gene data show CDR1 as MNHEY and CDR2 as SMNVEV (reference sequence). The ends were cut back, 4 bases at V and 2 bases at J, with 4 bases in the middle. Written as DNA, the CDR3 is TGTGCCAGCAGTTCGTTCACAGATACGCAGTATTTT. It codes for CASSSFTDTQYF.

The chain employs TRBV9 and TRBJ2-2; tentative D call: TRBD1 (5 bases). The CDR3 covers 15 residues. Germline V gene lookup returns CDR1 SGDLS and CDR2 YYNGEE. V dropped 0 bases and J dropped 2 bases, with 8 bases sitting between them. The CDR3, as DNA: TGTGCCAGCAGCGTAGTCCAGGGAAACACCGGGGAGCTGTTTTTT. Translated: CASSVVQGNTGELFF.